The clone carrying this T cell receptor beta chain is a singleton in its sample. The data are from a study of cytomegalovirus exposure and HLA in healthy donors. Sequenced by immunoSEQ multiplex PCR; TCRdb stores in-frame clones only, minus some. In the table there are 250,000 to 350,000 clones, around nine tenths of which are singletons. This receptor was identified in a woman aged 18 to 35 in good health and CMV-seronegative. Sequencing input: PBMCs.

CDR3 DNA: TGTGCCAGCAGCTTCTTGGCGGATTCACCCCTCCACTTT. It encodes CASSFLADSPLHF. The chain has TRBV7-3 and TRBJ1-6; no firm D call. Trimming stripped 3 bases from V and 8 bases from J, with 8 bases between. CDR1 SGHTA and CDR2 FQGTGA come from the germline V gene. This CDR3 has 13 residues.